Described below is a single TCR beta chain sequence and its context. The authors' processing: Amplification from reference gene primers served as the basis for estimated nucleated cell counts. Only in-frame clones appear in the TCRdb table, and some are missing; sequencing was by immunoSEQ multiplex PCR. V and J calls and clone size follow that table, whereas D and trimming were derived from the DNA. The repertoire holds about 150,000 clones, more than 70% seen once, with approximately 13% in the top ten. The germline V gene encodes CDR1 MDHEN and CDR2 SYDVKM. V shed 5 bases and J 8 bases; nucleotides not matched to a gene: 6. The length of the CDR3 is 14 residues. The data were obtained in a study of blood T cell repertoires in COVID-19. Turning to the study itself: Nucleic acid was either cDNA or gDNA, and it came from T cells, B-cell-depleted T cells, or PBMCs.

The chain joins TRBV28 to TRBJ1-4; TRBD1 agrees at 9 bases. The sample taken for sequencing was peripheral blood. The origin of this receptor is a man aged 60-69 years with active or convalescent COVID-19. This CDR3 is CASSPGQGQEKLFF. CDR3 DNA sequence: TGTGCCAGCAGTCCGGGACAGGGTCAGGAAAAACTGTTTTTT. The variable domain in full, with the rest retrieved from reference TRBV28 and TRBJ1-4, is DVKVTQSSRYLVKRTGEKVFLECVQDMDHENMFWYRQDPGLGLRLIYFSYDVKMKEKGDIPEGYSVSREKKERFSLILESASTNQTSMYLCASSPGQGQEKLFFGSGTQLSVL.